In this sample, the clone carrying this TCR beta chain turned up a few times. This sample stems from a study of PD-L1 blockade in urothelial cancer. This CDR3 comprises 13 residues. Germline V gives CDR1 MNHNS, CDR2 SASEGT. V was cut by 6 bases and J by 8 bases, with 11 bases left in between. Some clones are missing from TCRdb's copy, which holds only in-frame ones; the method was immunoSEQ multiplex PCR. The sample lists around 100,000 clones; approximately 85% were seen once. This chain uses TRBV6-1 with TRBJ1-6; D is undetermined. Sequencing was performed on PBMCs, taken around atezolizumab (anti-PD-L1) treatment. The clonotype originates from a man in his fifties or sixties with urothelial cancer. The CDR3 protein is CASRLEGDSPLHF. CDR3 DNA sequence: TGTGCCAGCAGATTGGAGGGCGATTCACCCCTCCACTTT.